In this sample, the clone carrying this TCR beta chain turned up many times. Antigen specificity is unknown. The CDR3 regions of TCR beta were amplified from RNA transcripts. First-round RT-PCR of the TCR CDR3 relied on the HTBI primer set. TCRdb called the multiplex PCR reads again in MiXCR, with one record for every CDR3 protein. The table shows 500,000 to 750,000 distinct CDR3 sequences, with about half occurring only once. The data are from a study of T cells in Graves' hyperthyroidism and ophthalmopathy. Study-level results: Blood also showed most of the thyroid clonotypes that were expanded above 0.001.

The V gene's germline CDR1 is GTSNPN and CDR2 SVGIG (reference sequence). The CDR3 extends over 14 amino acids. Trimming cost V 0 bases and J 0 bases, with 8 bases left between them. This rearrangement joins TRBV30 to TRBJ1-2; perhaps TRBD1 as D (6 bases). This clonotype was sampled from a woman under 30 with Graves' hyperthyroidism. The sample comprised peripheral blood or thyroid tissue (not recorded which). CDR3 sequence reads: CAWSVQGANYGYTF. CDR3 coding DNA: TGTGCCTGGAGTGTACAGGGAGCTAACTATGGCTACACCTTC.